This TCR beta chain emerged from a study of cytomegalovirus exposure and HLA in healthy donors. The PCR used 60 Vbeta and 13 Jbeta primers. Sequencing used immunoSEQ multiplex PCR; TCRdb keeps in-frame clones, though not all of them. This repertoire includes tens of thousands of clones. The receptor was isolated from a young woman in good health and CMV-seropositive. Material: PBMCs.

The CDR3 bases are TGTGCCAGTAGTAGACAGGGGTTTCAACTGCTCCACTTT. Its translation: CASSRQGFQLLHF. The rearrangement links TRBV19 to TRBJ1-6, with 8 bases that match TRBD1. V shed 4 bases, J shed 16 bases, and the junction held 9 bases outside the gene matches. Per the germline V gene, CDR1 is LNHDA and CDR2 is SQIVND (reference sequence). The CDR3 is made up of 13 amino acids. The complete variable domain, with remaining parts taken from reference TRBV19 and TRBJ1-6, reads DGGITQSPKYLFRKEGQNVTLSCEQNLNHDAMYWYRQDPGQGLRLIYYSQIVNDFQKGDIAEGYSVSREKKESFPLTVTSAQKNPTAFYLCASSRQGFQLLHFGNGTRLTVT.